One TCR beta chain is described in this entry. Treatment indicated: randomized to nivolumab then ipilimumab (arm A) or the reverse (arm B). DNA-damaging chemotherapy had not been given to any patient beforehand. This specimen comes from a study of sequential checkpoint blockade in melanoma. Overall study: Patients were randomized 1:1 to nivolumab-then-ipilimumab or ipilimumab-then-nivolumab first-line.

Using immunoSEQ multiplex PCR, the repertoire was profiled, and TCRdb retains in-frame clones only, with some absent. The sample records about 28,000 clones, 85% to 90% being singletons. Trimming removed 1 base at V and 2 bases at J, with 11 bases between. In germline, CDR1 is SGHTA, CDR2 FQGNSA. The CDR3 sequence is 15 residues long. The specimen comprised CD8+ T cells sorted from blood (inferred from file names), sampled from a patient given nivolumab and ipilimumab in sequence. This sequence was found in a human donor with melanoma. V and J are TRBV7-2 and TRBJ1-1; D uncertain. CDR3 DNA sequence: TGTGCCAGCAGCTTAGTGAGGGATCCAAACACTGAAGCTTTCTTT. This encodes CASSLVRDPNTEAFF.